The 23 T cell receptor beta chains listed next were all sequenced from one sample in a study of T cells in Graves' hyperthyroidism and ophthalmopathy. Authors of the study amplified TCR beta CDR3 regions from RNA transcripts. The HTBI primer set drove a first-round RT-PCR of the TCR CDR3. TCRdb reprocessed the multiplex PCR reads via MiXCR and lists one record per CDR3 protein. Of around 700,000 distinct CDR3 sequences in the sample, roughly 20% were seen once. Sequencing was carried out using blood. The receptors stem from a woman in her forties or fifties with Graves' hyperthyroidism that later progressed to Graves' ophthalmopathy.

This clonotype turned up a few times. The rearrangement links TRBV28 to TRBJ1-2; 7 bases line up with TRBD1. This CDR3 is built from 14 residues. CDR1 and CDR2 (germline): MDHEN, SYDVKM. Trimming took 5 bases from V and 4 from J; bases not matched to a gene: 7. The chain's CDR3 is CASSGLGTAYGYTF. CDR3 DNA: TGTGCCAGCAGTGGGCTCGGGACAGCCTATGGCTACACCTTC.

This clonotype has only a few counts. The chain is built from TRBV5-1 and TRBJ1-2; TRBD1 aligns across 7 bases. The CDR3 runs 14 residues. V dropped 0 bases and J dropped 8; count of bases not matched to a gene: 7. CDR1 SGHRS and CDR2 YFSETQ come from the germline V gene. The CDR3 loop reads CASSLESGGGGYTF. The CDR3 DNA reads TGCGCCAGCAGCTTGGAGTCAGGGGGTGGAGGCTACACCTTC.

This clonotype showed up many times. The chain employs TRBV15 and TRBJ1-6; D is ambiguous. This CDR3 spans 14 amino acids. Germline V CDR1 and CDR2: LNHNV, YYDKDF (reference sequence). V was clipped by 1 base and J by 5 bases, with 6 bases between them. CDR3 sequence reads: CATSRGVDNSPLHF. CDR3 nucleotides: TGTGCCACCAGCAGAGGGGTGGATAATTCACCCCTCCACTTT. Full variable domain (remainder filled in from reference TRBV15 and TRBJ1-6): DAMVIQNPRYQVTQFGKPVTLSCSQTLNHNVMYWYQQKSSQAPKLLFHYYDKDFNNEADTPDNFQSRRPNTSFCFLDIRSPGLGDTAMYLCATSRGVDNSPLHFGNGTRLTVT.

This sequence joins TRBV20-1 and TRBJ1-3, with D unclear. Trimming pared 1 base from V and 0 bases from J, leaving 7 bases between. This CDR3 comprises 14 residues. CDR1 and CDR2 (germline): DFQATT, SNEGSKA (reference sequence). The DNA of the CDR3 is TGCAGTGCTAGAGGTAGTTACTCTGGAAACACCATATATTTT. The encoded protein is CSARGSYSGNTIYF.

In this sample, this clonotype turned up many times. The V and J genes are TRBV3-1 and TRBJ1-1, with unresolved D. V lost 2 bases and J lost 5, with 12 bases in between. The CDR3 totals 14 residues. Germline V CDR1 and CDR2: LGHDT, YNNKEL (reference sequence). CDR3 protein: CASSQTRGRTEAFF. For the CDR3, the DNA is TGTGCCAGCAGCCAAACCAGAGGGAGGACTGAAGCTTTCTTT.

This clonotype has more than one count but fewer than ten. This chain links TRBV11-1 with TRBJ2-5, with D uncertain. The CDR3 loop spans 13 amino acids. Trimming stripped 2 bases from V and 5 bases from J, with 9 bases between. CDR1 and CDR2 (germline): SGHAT, FQDESV (reference sequence). CDR3 sequence (DNA): TGTGCCAGCAGCTTAAGTCCCGACGAGACCCAGTACTTC. Its translation is CASSLSPDETQYF.

This clonotype was observed once. V usage is TRBV27 and J usage is TRBJ1-5; tentative D call: TRBD1 (5 bases). The CDR3 runs 14 residues. Germline V gives CDR1 MNHEY, CDR2 SMNVEV (reference sequence). V was trimmed by 3 bases and J by 5 bases, leaving 11 bases between them. The CDR3 nucleotides read TGTGCCAGCAGTTTTGAGGGGCCTTATCAGCCCCAGCATTTT. Translating gives CASSFEGPYQPQHF.

The CDR3 nucleotides are TGTGCCAGCAGCGCTCGAGAGCTTGGCACAGATACGCAGTATTTT. Translated, it gives CASSARELGTDTQYF. The rearrangement joins TRBV7-2 to TRBJ2-3; unclear D gene. This CDR3 region has 15 residues. CDR1 and CDR2 (germline): SGHTA, FQGNSA. Deletions cut 5 bases from V and 1 base from J, with 13 bases between.

The V call is TRBV12-5, the J call TRBJ1-2; tentatively, D is TRBD1 (5 bases). From germline, CDR1 is LGHNT and CDR2 FRNRAP. The CDR3 length is 14 residues. The V gene lost 6 bases and the J gene lost 4 bases, with 15 bases spanning the gap. The CDR3 sequence is CASGLGRSLYGYTF. The DNA for the CDR3 is TGTGCTAGTGGCCTGGGACGTTCACTCTATGGCTACACCTTC. Supplemented by reference TRBV12-5 and TRBJ1-2, the full variable domain reads DARVTQTPRHKVTEMGQEVTMRCQPILGHNTVFWYRQTMMQGLELLAYFRNRAPLDDSGMPKDRFSAEMPDATLATLKIQPSEPRDSAVYFCASGLGRSLYGYTFGSGTRLTVV.

In its sample, this clonotype was seen many times. The J gene is TRBJ2-3, the V gene TRBV11-3, with 9 bases identical to TRBD2. Germline CDR1 reads SGHNT; CDR2 reads YENEEA. The CDR3 covers 15 residues. V gave up 5 bases and J gave up 1 base; unmatched junction bases: 4. The CDR3 here is CASSLSGGRTDTQYF. The CDR3 coding sequence is TGTGCCAGCAGCCTTAGCGGGGGCCGCACAGATACGCAGTATTTT.

The chain recombines TRBV10-3 with TRBJ1-1; TRBD1 matches 9 bases. V shed 6 bases, J shed 1 base, and the junction held 9 bases outside the gene matches. Germline CDR1 reads ENHRY; CDR2 reads SYGVKD. There are 16 residues in the CDR3. The DNA of the CDR3 is TGTGCCATCAGGCTCACAGGGGGCACGGGGAACACTGAAGCTTTCTTT. Protein sequence: CAIRLTGGTGNTEAFF.

The chain joins TRBV5-8 to TRBJ2-4, with TRBD2 matching 9 bases. CDR3 length equals 15 residues. After removal of 3 bases from V and 3 bases from J, the junction contained 4 bases not matched to a gene. The germline CDR1 and CDR2 sequences are SGHTS and YDEGEE. Here the CDR3 reads CASSSTAGGKNIQYF. The CDR3, as DNA: TGTGCCAGCAGCTCCACAGCGGGGGGCAAAAACATTCAGTACTTC.

In its sample, this clonotype was seen many times. J is TRBJ1-1 and V is TRBV3-1; D is ambiguous. Per germline, CDR1 LGHDT and CDR2 YNNKEL (reference sequence). The CDR3 runs to 16 residues. V was trimmed by 0 bases and J by 5 bases, leaving 16 bases between them. The CDR3 DNA reads as TGTGCCAGCAGCCAAGAATCTGGCCTCCGTGGGACTGAAGCTTTCTTT. It specifies CASSQESGLRGTEAFF.

V is TRBV4-2 and J is TRBJ2-5, with no clear D. Trimming took 0 bases from V and 0 from J, leaving 5 bases between them. The CDR3 totals 14 residues. The germline CDR1 and CDR2 sequences are LGHNA and YNFKEQ. This CDR3 reads CASSQENYQETQYF. CDR3 in DNA: TGTGCCAGCAGCCAAGAGAACTACCAAGAGACCCAGTACTTC.

This clonotype was seen repeatedly, ten times or more. The chain is built from TRBV2 and TRBJ2-3; 9 positions match TRBD2. CDR3 size: 18 residues. V gave up 4 bases and J gave up 2 bases; unmatched junction bases: 13. The germline V gene encodes CDR1 SNHLY and CDR2 FYNNEI. CDR3 sequence (DNA): TGTGCCAGCAGTGGGCCCGGGAATAGCGGGGGATACACAGATACGCAGTATTTT. Its protein product is CASSGPGNSGGYTDTQYF.

The V gene is TRBV3-1, the J gene TRBJ1-2; D ambiguous. In germline, CDR1 is LGHDT, CDR2 YNNKEL (reference sequence). CDR3 length equals 14 residues. The ends were cut back, 2 bases at V and 8 bases at J, with 15 bases in the middle. For the CDR3, the DNA is TGTGCCAGCAGCCAACCCGACTGGAGGGTCGGCTACACCTTC. Encoded protein: CASSQPDWRVGYTF.

This clonotype was counted between two and nine times. This chain uses TRBV14 with TRBJ1-2; D is perhaps TRBD1 (5 bases). Germline loops: CDR1 SGHDN, CDR2 FVKESK. V gave up 2 bases and J gave up 6 bases, with 10 bases separating them. This CDR3 has 13 residues. The CDR3 nucleotides are TGTGCCAGCAGCCAATGGCAGGGTGATGGCTACACCTTC. As protein: CASSQWQGDGYTF.

This clonotype was detected many times. The chain carries TRBV24-1 and TRBJ1-2, with D possibly being TRBD1 (6 bases). Germline loops: CDR1 KGHDR, CDR2 SFDVKD. The germline V and J ends were trimmed by 3 bases and 0 bases, with 16 bases remaining between them. This CDR3 spans 17 amino acids. CDR3 nucleotide sequence: TGTGCCACCAGTGATCCTACAGGGCCGGAATCTAACTATGGCTACACCTTC. This gives the protein CATSDPTGPESNYGYTF.

This chain links TRBV5-1 with TRBJ2-3, with 8 bases fitting TRBD1. The germline V gene encodes CDR1 SGHRS and CDR2 YFSETQ. This CDR3 contains 16 residues. Trimming at V came to 3 bases and at J to 2 bases, leaving 8 bases not matched to a gene. In DNA, the CDR3 is TGCGCCAGCAGCTCCCAGACAGGGGTCCCCACAGATACGCAGTATTTT. Translating gives CASSSQTGVPTDTQYF.

Concerning this clonotype itself: The conserved phenylalanine or tryptophan normally closing the CDR3 is absent here, so this likely arose from a read error. The chain is built from TRBV5-5 and TRBJ2-1; 9 bases align to TRBD2. This CDR3 region has 15 residues. CDR1 is SGHKS and CDR2 is YYEKEE in the germline V gene (reference sequence). The CDR3 spells CASSPLAGTYNEQFS. CDR3 DNA: TGCGCCAGCAGCCCTCTAGCGGGGACCTACAATGAGCAGTTCTCC.

Many counts were recorded for this clonotype. The chain joins TRBV12-3 or TRBV12-4 to TRBJ2-1; possible D gene TRBD2, 5 bases. This CDR3 spans 14 amino acids. The V gene lost 4 bases and the J gene lost 4 bases, with 11 bases spanning the gap. This CDR3 reads CASSSDTGYNEQFF. The CDR3 bases are TGTGCCAGCAGTTCAGACACGGGATACAATGAGCAGTTCTTC.

This clonotype was picked up a small number of times. The chain links TRBV24-1 to TRBJ2-1; maybe TRBD1 (8 bases). Germline values: CDR1 KGHDR, CDR2 SFDVKD. The CDR3 sequence is 16 residues long. The V and J ends lost 3 bases and 7 bases respectively, with 18 bases between them. CDR3 sequence reads: CATSDPGGTGKNEQFF. In DNA, the CDR3 is TGTGCCACCAGTGATCCCGGGGGGACAGGTAAAAATGAGCAGTTCTTC.

This clonotype has a count of ten or more. This chain connects TRBV3-1 to TRBJ2-7, with D perhaps matching TRBD2 (6 bases). Germline CDR1 and CDR2: LGHDT and YNNKEL (reference sequence). This CDR3 is 15 amino acids long. V dropped 1 base and J dropped 5 bases, with 15 bases sitting between them. DNA for the CDR3: TGTGCCAGCAGCCAAGGCGGGACCCTCAACCACGAGCAGTACTTC. This encodes CASSQGGTLNHEQYF.